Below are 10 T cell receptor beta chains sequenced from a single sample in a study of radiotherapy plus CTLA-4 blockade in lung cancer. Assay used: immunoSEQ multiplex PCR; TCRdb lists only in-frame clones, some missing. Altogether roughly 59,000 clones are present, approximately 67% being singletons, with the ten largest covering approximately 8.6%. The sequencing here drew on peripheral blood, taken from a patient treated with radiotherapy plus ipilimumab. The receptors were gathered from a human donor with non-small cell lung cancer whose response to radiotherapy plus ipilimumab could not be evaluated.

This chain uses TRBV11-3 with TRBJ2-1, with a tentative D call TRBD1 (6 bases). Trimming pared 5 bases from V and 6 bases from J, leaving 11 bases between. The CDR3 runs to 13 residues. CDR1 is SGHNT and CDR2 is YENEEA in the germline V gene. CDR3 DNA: TGTGCCAGCAGCACGGGACACTTCAATGAGCAGTTCTTC. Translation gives CASSTGHFNEQFF.

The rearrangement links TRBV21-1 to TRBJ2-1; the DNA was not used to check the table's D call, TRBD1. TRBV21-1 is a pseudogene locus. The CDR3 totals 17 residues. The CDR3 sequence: CASSKTNSGQMRNEQFF. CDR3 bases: TGTGCCAGCAGCAAAACGAATTCGGGACAGATGAGGAATGAGCAGTTCTTC.

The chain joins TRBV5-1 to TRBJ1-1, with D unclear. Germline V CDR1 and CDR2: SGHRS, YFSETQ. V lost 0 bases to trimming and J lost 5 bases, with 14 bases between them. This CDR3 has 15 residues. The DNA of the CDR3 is TGCGCCAGCAGCTTGGCTCTCGGGAGCGGGACTGAAGCTTTCTTT. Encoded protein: CASSLALGSGTEAFF.

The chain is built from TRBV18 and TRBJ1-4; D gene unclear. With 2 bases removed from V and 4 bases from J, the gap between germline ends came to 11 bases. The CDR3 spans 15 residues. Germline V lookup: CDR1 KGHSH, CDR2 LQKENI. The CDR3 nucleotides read TGTGCCAGCTCACCAAGATACGGGGATAATGAAAAACTGTTTTTT. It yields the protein CASSPRYGDNEKLFF.

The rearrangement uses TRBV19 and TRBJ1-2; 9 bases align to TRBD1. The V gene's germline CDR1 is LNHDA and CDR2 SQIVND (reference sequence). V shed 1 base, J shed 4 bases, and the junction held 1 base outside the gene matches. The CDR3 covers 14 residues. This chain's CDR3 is CASSIVGQGYGYTF. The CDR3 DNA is TGTGCCAGTAGTATAGTGGGACAGGGCTATGGCTACACCTTC.

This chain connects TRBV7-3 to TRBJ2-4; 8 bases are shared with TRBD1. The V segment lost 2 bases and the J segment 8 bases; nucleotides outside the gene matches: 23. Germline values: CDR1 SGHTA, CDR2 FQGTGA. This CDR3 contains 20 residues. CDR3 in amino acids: CASSLGPRPPTGDGRYIQYF. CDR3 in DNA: TGTGCCAGCAGCTTAGGCCCTCGTCCACCGACAGGGGACGGTAGGTACATTCAGTACTTC. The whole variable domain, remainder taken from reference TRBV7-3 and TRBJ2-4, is GAGVSQTPSNKVTEKGKYVELRCDPISGHTALYWYRQSLGQGPEFLIYFQGTGAADDSGLPNDRFFAVRPEGSVSTLKIQRTERGDSAVYLCASSLGPRPPTGDGRYIQYFGAGTRLSVL.

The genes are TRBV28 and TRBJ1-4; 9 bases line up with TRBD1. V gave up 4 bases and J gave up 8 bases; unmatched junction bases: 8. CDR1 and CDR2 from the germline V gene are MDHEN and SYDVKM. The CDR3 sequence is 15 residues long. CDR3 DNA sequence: TGTGCCAGCAGTTCCCCGGGACAGGGACTCGAAAAACTGTTTTTT. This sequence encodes CASSSPGQGLEKLFF.

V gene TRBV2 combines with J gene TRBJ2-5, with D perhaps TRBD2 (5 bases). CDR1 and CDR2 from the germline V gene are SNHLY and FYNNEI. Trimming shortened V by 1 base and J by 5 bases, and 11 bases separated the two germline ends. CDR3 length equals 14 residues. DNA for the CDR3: TGTGCCAGCAGTGAAGGGAACGAGCGGGAGACCCAGTACTTC. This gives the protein CASSEGNERETQYF.

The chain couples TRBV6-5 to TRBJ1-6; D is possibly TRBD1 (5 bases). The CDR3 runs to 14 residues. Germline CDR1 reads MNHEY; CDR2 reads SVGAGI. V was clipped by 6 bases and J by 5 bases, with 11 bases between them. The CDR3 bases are TGTGCCAGCAGCTCGGACACAAATAATTCACCCCTCCACTTT. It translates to CASSSDTNNSPLHF.

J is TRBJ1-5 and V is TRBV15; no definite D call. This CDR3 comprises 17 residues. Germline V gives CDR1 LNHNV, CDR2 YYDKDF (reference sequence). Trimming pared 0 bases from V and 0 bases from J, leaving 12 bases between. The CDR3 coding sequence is TGTGCCACCAGCAGAGAGGGAGGGTCTTATAGCAATCAGCCCCAGCATTTT. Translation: CATSREGGSYSNQPQHF.